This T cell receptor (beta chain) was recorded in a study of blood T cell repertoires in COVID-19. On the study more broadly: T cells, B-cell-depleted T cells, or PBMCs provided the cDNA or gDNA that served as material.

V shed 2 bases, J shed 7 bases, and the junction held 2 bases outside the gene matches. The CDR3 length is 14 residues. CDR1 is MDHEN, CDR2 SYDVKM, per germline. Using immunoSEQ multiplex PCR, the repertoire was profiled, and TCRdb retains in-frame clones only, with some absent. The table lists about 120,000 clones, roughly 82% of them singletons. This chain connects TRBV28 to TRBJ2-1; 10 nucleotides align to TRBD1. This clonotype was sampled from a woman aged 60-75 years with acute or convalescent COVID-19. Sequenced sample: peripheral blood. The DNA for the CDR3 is TGTGCCAGCAGTTTAGGGACAGGGGAAAATGAGCAGTTCTTC. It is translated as CASSLGTGENEQFF.